Each of the 24 T cell receptor beta chains below was sequenced from the same sample in a study of blood T cells in healthy people across ages. A J-beta primer mix and a sample-barcoded 5' primer were used in a second PCR of roughly 7 to 12 cycles. TCRdb reanalysed the 5' RACE reads using MiXCR and keeps one entry per CDR3 protein. The sample shows around 1,500,000 distinct CDR3 sequences, 35% to 45% of them seen only once. Input material: blood. All receptors derive from a young woman in good health.

The chain uses TRBV3-1 and TRBJ2-1; 13 bases line up with TRBD2. The J call may be incorrect, as the DNA end agrees better with TRBJ2-7. Germline V gene lookup returns CDR1 LGHDT and CDR2 YNNKEL (reference sequence). The CDR3 runs 19 residues. This CDR3 reads CASEGTSGKRALSYNEQYF. CDR3 sequence (DNA): TGTGCCAGCGAGGGGACTAGCGGGAAACGGGCTTTATCCTACAATGAGCAGTACTTC.

The rearrangement links TRBV24-1 to TRBJ2-5; D remains ambiguous. Germline-derived CDR1 and CDR2 are KGHDR and SFDVKD. V was cut by 5 bases and J by 2 bases, with 11 bases left in between. The CDR3 runs 14 residues. CDR3 coding DNA: TGTGCCACCAGTGCCACTGTCGGACAAGAGACCCAGTACTTC. Its translation: CATSATVGQETQYF.

The chain couples TRBV27 to TRBJ1-1; no definite D call. CDR3 length: 14 residues. Germline V gene data show CDR1 as MNHEY and CDR2 as SMNVEV (reference sequence). V lost 3 bases, J lost 2 bases, and 10 bases lay in between. CDR3: CASSLNKSNTEAFF. In DNA, the CDR3 is TGTGCCAGCAGTTTGAATAAGTCAAACACTGAAGCTTTCTTT.

With regard to this clonotype: At one end the junction does not follow the germline gene, possibly because of a read error. The chain is built from TRBV6-1 and TRBJ2-5, with D possibly called TRBD1 or TRBD2 (7 bases each). This CDR3 region has 14 residues. Germline values: CDR1 MNHNS, CDR2 SASEGT. As DNA, the CDR3 is TGTGCCGGCAGCCAGGGGGGAGGGCAAGAGACCCAGTACTTC. Translation: CAGSQGGGQETQYF.

In this sample, this clonotype turned up a few times. The J gene is TRBJ2-1, the V gene TRBV6-1; 15 bases are shared with TRBD2. The junction had 9 bases not matched to a gene; V was cut back by 6 bases and J by 0 bases. Germline V CDR1 and CDR2: MNHNS, SASEGT. The CDR3 contains 19 residues. CDR3 DNA: TGTGCCAGCAGCTCCGGACTAGCGGGGGGGGGCAGCTCCTACAATGAGCAGTTCTTC. Encoded protein: CASSSGLAGGGSSYNEQFF.

This clonotype has a count of ten or more. V gene TRBV12-3 or TRBV12-4 combines with J gene TRBJ2-4; D is perhaps TRBD2 (5 bases). CDR3 length: 13 residues. The germline V and J ends were trimmed by 3 bases and 7 bases, with 10 bases remaining between them. CDR3 residues: CASSFPSGNIQYF. For the CDR3, the DNA is TGTGCCAGCAGTTTCCCAAGCGGTAACATTCAGTACTTC.

The chain couples TRBV4-1 to TRBJ2-3; 10 nucleotides align to TRBD2. The V gene end was trimmed by 0 bases and the J gene end by 7 bases; junction bases not matched to a gene: 16. CDR1 is MGHRA, CDR2 YSYEKL, per germline. The CDR3 runs to 19 residues. In DNA, the CDR3 is TGCGCCAGCAGCCAAGATCAGGCCCTAGCGGGAGCCTCCGTAAATACGCAGTATTTT. Translating gives CASSQDQALAGASVNTQYF.

The rearrangement uses TRBV5-1 and TRBJ2-3; D is unclear. CDR1 is SGHRS, CDR2 YFSETQ, per germline. Trimming pared 0 bases from V and 2 bases from J, leaving 10 bases between. The CDR3 is made up of 15 amino acids. The CDR3 DNA follows: TGCGCCAGCAGCTTGGTTTCGGTGTACACAGATACGCAGTATTTT. Its translation is CASSLVSVYTDTQYF.

This clonotype was detected only a few times. Compared with germline, one end of the junction differs, possibly owing to a read error. This chain links TRBV12-5 with TRBJ2-1; the D is unclear. Germline V gene data show CDR1 as LGHNT and CDR2 as FRNRAP. This CDR3 is 12 amino acids long. The DNA of the CDR3 is TGTGCTAGTGGTCCCCCGGCCGGTGAGCAGTTTTTC. Protein sequence: CASGPPAGEQFF.

This clonotype was counted a few times. V is TRBV12-3 or TRBV12-4 and J is TRBJ2-3; D gene ambiguous. This CDR3 is 18 amino acids long. V shed 7 bases and J shed 0 bases, with 23 bases lying between them. CDR3 nucleotides: TGTGCCAGCATCCCAGGCCCCCTCGCCCGTTCTAGCACAGATACGCAGTATTTT. Translation: CASIPGPLARSSTDTQYF.

The V call is TRBV6-5, the J call TRBJ1-2; TRBD1 is a possible D gene (5 bases). The CDR3 is 18 amino acids. Germline CDR1 and CDR2: MNHEY and SVGAGI. Trimming left V 4 bases short and J 3 bases short, with 24 bases between. CDR3 sequence (DNA): TGTGCCAGCAGTTTACTCGGGGGGATTTTGGCCCCATACTATGGCTACACCTTC. Protein: CASSLLGGILAPYYGYTF.

CDR3 sequence (DNA): TGTGCCAGCAGGTCACAGGGGCAAGGCAATCAGCCCCAGCATTTT. Protein: CASRSQGQGNQPQHF. V gene TRBV6-2 or TRBV6-3 combines with J gene TRBJ1-5, with 7 bases aligning to TRBD1. J lost 2 bases, V lost 6 bases, and 7 bases had no gene match. The CDR3 consists of 15 residues. Germline V gives CDR1 MNHEY, CDR2 SVGEGT.

The chain joins TRBV29-1 to TRBJ2-7; D unresolved. With 4 bases removed from V and 5 bases from J, the gap between germline ends came to 9 bases. The germline V gene encodes CDR1 SQVTM and CDR2 ANQGSEA. The length of the CDR3 is 11 residues. CDR3 loop: CSVGHGNEQYF. The CDR3 nucleotides are TGCAGCGTTGGCCATGGTAACGAGCAGTACTTC.

The rearrangement uses TRBV21-1 and TRBJ2-2; the D call in the table, TRBD1, was not verified against the DNA. TRBV21-1 is listed as a pseudogene. The CDR3 consists of 20 residues. CDR3 DNA sequence: TGTGCCAGCAGACACCTAGCCCCCTTGCTGAGAGACGACTTCTGCGGGGAGCTGTTTTTT. This translates into CASRHLAPLLRDDFCGELFF.

In this sample, this clonotype turned up a few times. The chain joins TRBV4-1 to TRBJ1-2; TRBD1 might be the D (6 bases). Trimming took off 0 bases at V and 8 bases at J, with 16 bases between the two ends. The CDR3 has 15 amino acids. CDR1 is MGHRA, CDR2 YSYEKL, per germline. CDR3 sequence reads: CASSQDPRGAEGYTF. The CDR3 DNA is TGCGCCAGCAGCCAAGATCCGAGGGGGGCGGAAGGCTACACCTTC.

In its sample, this clonotype was seen a few times. The gene calls are TRBV27 and TRBJ2-3; 7 bases are shared with TRBD1. V trimming: 6 bases; J trimming: 0 bases; junction bases outside the gene matches: 9. CDR1 and CDR2 from the germline V gene are MNHEY and SMNVEV (reference sequence). The CDR3 covers 16 residues. The CDR3 region has the DNA TGTGCCAGCAGGACAAAGGACAGGTTGAGCACAGATACGCAGTATTTT. This codes for CASRTKDRLSTDTQYF.

This CDR3 reads CASSYELAGVEYF. The DNA for the CDR3 is TGTGCCAGCAGCTACGAACTAGCGGGAGTAGAGTATTTT. The rearrangement links TRBV7-2 to TRBJ2-3; 11 bases fit TRBD2. The V and J ends lost 4 bases and 13 bases, in that order; junction bases with no gene match: 7. Per the germline V gene, CDR1 is SGHTA and CDR2 is FQGNSA. This CDR3 region has 13 residues.

This clonotype was counted only a few times. The rearrangement uses TRBV7-3 and TRBJ2-3; D not resolved. This CDR3 is built from 16 residues. Germline-derived CDR1 and CDR2 are SGHTA and FQGTGA. The V and J ends lost 2 bases and 4 bases respectively, with 16 bases between them. The CDR3, as DNA: TGTGCCAGCAGCTTAGGGTCTGATGCCTCTCCAGATACGCAGTATTTT. It yields the protein CASSLGSDASPDTQYF.

The sample holds a few counts of this clonotype. The chain employs TRBV30 and TRBJ2-5; 8 bases are a match to TRBD1. The trim removed 6 bases at V and 11 bases at J, leaving 11 bases unmatched. Germline values: CDR1 GTSNPN, CDR2 SVGIG (reference sequence). This CDR3 comprises 12 residues. The CDR3 sequence: CACPGQGDEQYF. Written as DNA, the CDR3 is TGTGCCTGTCCCGGACAGGGAGATGAGCAGTACTTC. Based on the CDR3 plus reference TRBV30 and TRBJ2-5, the full variable domain is SQTIHQWPATLVQPVGSPLSLECTVEGTSNPNLYWYRQAAGRGLQLLFYSVGIGQISSEVPQNLSASRPQDRQFILSSKKLLLSDSGFYLCACPGQGDEQYFGPGTRLLVL.

This clonotype has just a few counts. The chain couples TRBV18 to TRBJ1-2, with 8 bases that match TRBD1. The J segment lost 2 bases and the V segment lost 0 bases, leaving 5 bases of the junction unmatched. The germline gives CDR1 KGHSH, CDR2 LQKENI. The CDR3 length is 16 residues. The CDR3 here is CASSPPTGGTNYGYTF. The CDR3 region has the DNA TGTGCCAGCTCACCACCAACAGGGGGAACGAACTATGGCTACACCTTC.

The V gene is TRBV7-9, the J gene TRBJ2-7; 10 bases fit TRBD1. V was clipped by 5 bases and J by 6 bases; unmatched bases: 4. The CDR3 has 13 amino acids. CDR1 is SEHNR, CDR2 FQNEAQ, per germline (reference sequence). The CDR3 region has the DNA TGTGCCAGCAGCCATGGGACAGGGGTCGAGCAGTACTTC. This gives the protein CASSHGTGVEQYF. The full variable domain, completed using reference TRBV7-9 and TRBJ2-7, is DTGVSQNPRHKITKRGQNVTFRCDPISEHNRLYWYRQTLGQGPEFLTYFQNEAQLEKSRLLSDRFSAERPKGSFSTLEIQRTEQGDSAMYLCASSHGTGVEQYFGPGTRLTVT.

The chain couples TRBV6-5 to TRBJ1-2; D call uncertain. The V end was cut by 0 bases, the J end by 7 bases, with 9 bases between. This CDR3 is built from 13 residues. Germline values: CDR1 MNHEY, CDR2 SVGAGI. CDR3 amino acids: CASSYSRVFGYTF. CDR3 sequence (DNA): TGTGCCAGCAGTTACTCGAGGGTGTTTGGCTACACCTTC.

This chain links TRBV7-9 with TRBJ2-3; 7 positions match TRBD2. Trimming at V came to 5 bases and at J to 4 bases, leaving 9 bases not matched to a gene. The CDR3 contains 15 residues. CDR1 is SEHNR, CDR2 FQNEAQ, per germline (reference sequence). The CDR3 here is CASSPTTGGPDTQYF. The CDR3 region has the DNA TGTGCCAGCAGCCCGACCACGGGGGGACCAGATACGCAGTATTTT.

This clonotype was counted only a few times. The chain has TRBV3-1 and TRBJ1-2, with D hard to call. V was clipped by 0 bases and J by 8 bases, with 4 bases between them. The CDR3 covers 11 residues. Per germline, CDR1 LGHDT and CDR2 YNNKEL (reference sequence). CDR3 amino acids: CASSQDDGYTF. CDR3 DNA sequence: TGTGCCAGCAGCCAAGACGACGGCTACACCTTC. The whole variable domain, remainder taken from reference TRBV3-1 and TRBJ1-2, is DTAVSQTPKYLVTQMGNDKSIKCEQNLGHDTMYWYKQDSKKFLKIMFSYNNKELIINETVPNRFSPKSPDKAHLNLHINSLELGDSAVYFCASSQDDGYTFGSGTRLTVV.